This T cell receptor (beta chain) was found in a study of blood T cell repertoires in COVID-19. At the level of the study: Sites in the United States, Italy and Spain provided acute and convalescent COVID-19 samples.

Profiled with immunoSEQ multiplex PCR; TCRdb holds only in-frame clones, not every one. The data hold roughly 150,000 clones, with roughly 84% observed a single time. This CDR3 has 15 amino acids. With 4 bases removed from V and 4 bases from J, the gap between germline ends came to 16 bases. Germline V gives CDR1 LGHDT, CDR2 YNNKEL (reference sequence). The chain combines TRBV3-1 (or the pseudogene TRBV3-2) with TRBJ1-2; D remains unclear. This TCR was recovered from a woman in her forties or fifties in a cohort sampled during active or convalescent COVID-19. Sequenced material: peripheral blood. The CDR3 region is CASSLSGSRPYGYTF. Here the CDR3 DNA reads TGTGCCAGCAGCCTAAGCGGGTCCCGACCCTATGGCTACACCTTC.